What follows is one T cell receptor (beta chain) and its context. No antigen is known for it. The sample originates from a study of OX40 agonist ivuxolimab in advanced cancers. The overall study: Ivuxolimab was administered intravenously to patients at 0.01 to 10 mg/kg every 2 weeks. Broader study findings: CD4+ and CD8+ blood T cells expanded clonally by week 6 at 0.1 to 3.0 mg/kg.

Patients who had autoimmune disease history or got systemic immunosuppression were left out. Assay: immunoSEQ multiplex PCR; the TCRdb copy retains only in-frame clones and omits some. The table shows about 77,000 clones, with around nine tenths occurring only once. V lost 9 bases, J lost 5 bases, and 10 bases lay in between. The CDR3 loop spans 11 amino acids. In germline, CDR1 is MDHEN, CDR2 SYDVKM. The receptor comes from an adult with an advanced solid tumor such as melanoma, head and neck, liver or kidney cancer. J is TRBJ1-1 and V is TRBV28; D gene ambiguous. Sequenced here: CD4+ or CD8+ T cells sorted from blood, sampled in a trial of the OX40 agonist ivuxolimab. CDR3 sequence: CASSLETEAFF. The CDR3 nucleotides are TGTGCCAGTAGCCTGGAAACTGAAGCTTTCTTT.